The clone carrying this T cell receptor beta chain was seen once. The antigen remains unidentified. This sample is drawn from a study of T cell clonotyping in hematopoietic cell transplantation. Whole-study results and caveats: Recipient TCR diversity dropped after transplant; expanded clonotypes rose from day 30 to 180. Without cell sorting, CD4 versus CD8 contributions remain unresolved.

CDR1 and CDR2 from the germline V gene are MNHNS and SASEGT. The V and J ends lost 6 bases and 5 bases respectively, with 19 bases between them. The CDR3 has 15 residues. Repertoires were generated with immunoSEQ multiplex PCR, while TCRdb's copy carries only in-frame clones and drops some. The sample includes 25,000 to 30,000 clones, more than 70% seen only once; the top ten take about 1.7%. Time point meaning: recipient sample about 28 days before transplant, after cytoreduction. The rearrangement uses TRBV6-1 and TRBJ1-2; D uncertain. This sequence originates from a man in his forties with acute myeloid leukemia. Some clones in this sample may be carry-over from other donors' samples. The specimen was peripheral blood mononuclear cells, collected before stem cell transplant. CDR3 sequence (DNA): TGTGCCAGCAGGATCGAGGAGCGGAACAATTATGGCTACACCTTC. Translated, it gives CASRIEERNNYGYTF.